The next 30 T cell receptor beta chains were all read from a single sample in a study of cytomegalovirus exposure and HLA in healthy donors. The PCR had 60 Vbeta and 13 Jbeta primers. Only in-frame clones appear in the TCRdb table, and some are missing; sequencing was by immunoSEQ multiplex PCR. The sample carries roughly 200,000 clones, around 88% recorded once. Sequences were obtained from PBMCs. Receptor source: a woman aged 30 to 39 in good health and CMV-seronegative.

This clone was picked up one time. V and J are TRBV30 and TRBJ2-1; perhaps TRBD2 as D (5 bases). The V end was cut by 5 bases, the J end by 3 bases, with 11 bases between. The germline gives CDR1 GTSNPN, CDR2 SVGIG (reference sequence). The CDR3 covers 13 residues. CDR3 region: CAWDTGIYNEQFF. The CDR3, as DNA: TGTGCCTGGGACACCGGGATCTACAATGAGCAGTTCTTC.

The gene calls are TRBV7-9 and TRBJ2-5; possibly TRBD1 for D (6 bases). CDR3 length: 14 amino acids. The V and J ends lost 2 bases and 2 bases respectively, with 9 bases between them. Germline lookup yields CDR1 SEHNR and CDR2 FQNEAQ (reference sequence). CDR3 region: CASSLYGQQETQYF. The CDR3 DNA reads TGTGCCAGCAGCTTATACGGACAGCAAGAGACCCAGTACTTC.

The genes are TRBV6-5 and TRBJ1-5; 8 positions match TRBD1. CDR1 and CDR2 (germline): MNHEY, SVGAGI. Trimming removed 5 bases from V and 6 bases from J; junction bases left unmatched: 6. The CDR3 is 14 residues long. CDR3: CASSRTGGTQPQHF. The CDR3, as DNA: TGTGCCAGCAGTCGTACAGGGGGAACTCAGCCCCAGCATTTT.

The chain is built from TRBV19 and TRBJ2-3, with TRBD2 identical over 14 bases. CDR3 length equals 18 residues. The germline V gene encodes CDR1 LNHDA and CDR2 SQIVND (reference sequence). Losses at the gene ends were 1 base for V and 6 bases for J; bases not matched to a gene: 9. CDR3 in amino acids: CASSIALTSGGAADTQYF. As DNA, the CDR3 is TGTGCCAGTAGTATAGCCCTGACTAGCGGGGGGGCCGCGGATACGCAGTATTTT.

The CDR3 is CASSLRVAGGGGEQFF. The CDR3 nucleotides are TGTGCCAGCAGCCTCCGGGTAGCGGGAGGGGGTGGTGAGCAGTTCTTC. The rearrangement joins TRBV11-3 to TRBJ2-1; 11 bases fit TRBD2. The germline gives CDR1 SGHNT, CDR2 YENEEA. The CDR3 consists of 16 residues. The V gene end was trimmed by 5 bases and the J gene end by 9 bases; junction bases not matched to a gene: 12.

The rearrangement joins TRBV5-1 to TRBJ2-5, with TRBD1 identical over 7 bases. The CDR3 runs to 14 residues. J gave up 7 bases and V 4 bases, and 10 bases lay outside the gene matches. From germline, CDR1 is SGHRS and CDR2 YFSETQ. The DNA for the CDR3 is TGCGCCAGCAGCCCAGGACAGGAGGAAGGGACCCAGTACTTC. Amino acid sequence: CASSPGQEEGTQYF.

The DNA for the CDR3 is TGCGCCAGCAGCTTGGGACAGGGGGTTGACTATGGCTACACCTTC. It yields the protein CASSLGQGVDYGYTF. This sequence joins TRBV5-1 and TRBJ1-2, with 9 bases matching TRBD1. This CDR3 spans 15 amino acids. Germline CDR1 is SGHRS and CDR2 is YFSETQ. The V and J ends lost 0 bases and 3 bases, in that order; junction bases with no gene match: 3.

The sample holds one count of this clone. The rearrangement joins TRBV18 to TRBJ2-7; TRBD1 agrees at 7 bases. The CDR3 runs 14 residues. CDR1 and CDR2 from the germline V gene are KGHSH and LQKENI. Unmatched junction bases numbered 6, after V lost 3 bases and J lost 4 bases. The CDR3 spells CASSPRDRNYEQYF. The DNA of the CDR3 is TGTGCCAGCTCACCCCGGGACAGAAATTACGAGCAGTACTTC.

A single count supports this clone. V is TRBV6-6 and J is TRBJ2-1, with 9 bases fitting TRBD2. CDR3 length: 15 amino acids. V trimming: 5 bases; J trimming: 4 bases; junction bases outside the gene matches: 6. CDR1 is MNHNY and CDR2 is SVGAGI in the germline V gene (reference sequence). The CDR3 sequence is CASSLASGTYNEQFF. Written as DNA, the CDR3 is TGTGCCAGCAGTCTGGCTAGCGGGACTTACAATGAGCAGTTCTTC.

The chain has TRBV28 and TRBJ2-5; 10 bases fit TRBD2. CDR1 is MDHEN and CDR2 is SYDVKM in the germline V gene. J was trimmed by 4 bases and V by 5 bases; bases with no gene match: 19. The CDR3 sequence is 19 residues long. The CDR3 protein is CASSSTATSGMMIGETQYF. CDR3 DNA: TGTGCCAGCAGTAGTACCGCCACTAGCGGGATGATGATTGGAGAGACCCAGTACTTC. Full variable domain (missing parts from reference TRBV28 and TRBJ2-5): DVKVTQSSRYLVKRTGEKVFLECVQDMDHENMFWYRQDPGLGLRLIYFSYDVKMKEKGDIPEGYSVSREKKERFSLILESASTNQTSMYLCASSSTATSGMMIGETQYFGPGTRLLVL.

The chain employs TRBV28 and TRBJ2-2; the D gene is possibly TRBD2 (6 bases). Germline V lookup: CDR1 MDHEN, CDR2 SYDVKM. CDR3 size: 13 residues. V was clipped by 7 bases and J by 6 bases, with 12 bases between them. The CDR3 loop reads CASTRWGAGELFF. Written as DNA, the CDR3 is TGTGCCAGCACTCGCTGGGGGGCCGGGGAGCTGTTTTTT.

The V and J genes are TRBV19 and TRBJ1-2, with TRBD1 matching 7 bases. J was trimmed by 8 bases and V by 1 base; bases with no gene match: 4. CDR3 length equals 13 residues. Germline V gives CDR1 LNHDA, CDR2 SQIVND (reference sequence). CDR3 amino acids: CASSIGQGGGYTF. CDR3 nucleotide sequence: TGTGCCAGTAGTATAGGACAGGGAGGCGGCTACACCTTC.

This chain joins TRBV27 and TRBJ2-1; D is ambiguous. Trimming removed 2 bases at V and 2 bases at J, with 10 bases between. Germline assignment: CDR1 MNHEY and CDR2 SMNVEV (reference sequence). This CDR3 region has 15 residues. The CDR3 reads CASSLRSATYNEQFF. The CDR3 coding sequence is TGTGCCAGCAGTTTAAGGAGCGCTACCTACAATGAGCAGTTCTTC.

In its sample, this clone was seen once. The J gene is TRBJ2-3, the V gene TRBV29-1; 7 positions agree with TRBD1. This CDR3 contains 14 residues. Germline trimming cut 6 bases from V and 5 bases from J; bases unmatched to any gene: 11. In germline, CDR1 is SQVTM, CDR2 ANQGSEA. The CDR3 region has the DNA TGCAGCGTCCCCCGGGACAGCGTACAAGATACGCAGTATTTT. Amino acid sequence: CSVPRDSVQDTQYF.

V usage is TRBV2 and J usage is TRBJ2-3, with 7 bases lining up with TRBD1. Trimming at V came to 5 bases and at J to 5 bases, leaving 4 bases not matched to a gene. The CDR3 sequence is 13 residues long. Germline V gene data show CDR1 as SNHLY and CDR2 as FYNNEI. The CDR3 DNA reads as TGTGCCAGCAGTTTGACAGGGTTAGATACGCAGTATTTT. This gives the protein CASSLTGLDTQYF.

V gene TRBV4-2 combines with J gene TRBJ2-1; 9 bases align to TRBD2. The germline CDR1 and CDR2 sequences are LGHNA and YNFKEQ. The ends lost 2 bases at V and 3 bases at J; junction bases unmatched: 8. The CDR3 extends over 17 amino acids. CDR3 sequence reads: CASSQSGRGGGYNEQFF. CDR3 nucleotides: TGTGCCAGCAGCCAATCCGGGCGGGGGGGCGGCTACAATGAGCAGTTCTTC.

V is TRBV19 and J is TRBJ1-1; 9 nucleotides match TRBD1. V trimming: 5 bases; J trimming: 5 bases; junction bases outside the gene matches: 6. CDR1 LNHDA and CDR2 SQIVND come from the germline V gene (reference sequence). There are 14 residues in the CDR3. This CDR3 is CASSLQGARTEAFF. In DNA form, the CDR3 reads TGTGCCAGTAGTCTACAGGGGGCGAGGACTGAAGCTTTCTTT.

This chain links TRBV10-1 with TRBJ2-1; D is uncertain. In germline, CDR1 is WNHNN, CDR2 SYGVQD (reference sequence). The CDR3 consists of 13 residues. Trimming removed 2 bases from V and 3 bases from J, with 5 bases in between. The CDR3 is CASSEADYNEQFF. Here the CDR3 DNA reads TGCGCCAGCAGTGAGGCGGACTACAATGAGCAGTTCTTC.

The V call is TRBV5-6, the J call TRBJ2-1; 8 bases fit TRBD2. The CDR3 is 15 amino acids. With V trimmed by 5 bases and J by 7 bases, 11 bases remained unmatched. The germline V gene encodes CDR1 SGHDT and CDR2 YYEEEE. In nucleotides, the CDR3 is TGTGCCAGCAGTTTTCGGGGGGGCTCTAGGAATGAGCAGTTCTTC. Residues: CASSFRGGSRNEQFF. The whole variable domain, filled in from reference TRBV5-6 and TRBJ2-1, reads DAGVTQSPTHLIKTRGQQVTLRCSPKSGHDTVSWYQQALGQGPQFIFQYYEEEERQRGNFPDRFSGHQFPNYSSELNVNALLLGDSALYLCASSFRGGSRNEQFFGPGTRLTVL.

This clone was detected only once. This sequence joins TRBV15 and TRBJ2-6; TRBD1 might be the D (6 bases). Germline assignment: CDR1 LNHNV and CDR2 YYDKDF (reference sequence). Deletions cut 0 bases from V and 2 bases from J, with 11 bases between. This CDR3 spans 17 amino acids. CDR3 loop: CATSRELPGAGANVLTF. The CDR3 DNA follows: TGTGCCACCAGCAGAGAACTTCCAGGGGCTGGGGCCAACGTCCTGACTTTC.

The chain links TRBV6-5 to TRBJ2-1; D may be TRBD1 (6 bases). V lost 5 bases and J lost 5, with 13 bases in between. This CDR3 has 14 amino acids. The germline V gene encodes CDR1 MNHEY and CDR2 SVGAGI. CDR3 DNA sequence: TGTGCCAGCAGTGGCTTCCGGGACAACAATGAGCAGTTCTTC. Translating gives CASSGFRDNNEQFF.

The chain has TRBV11-2 and TRBJ2-5, with TRBD1 as a possible D gene (6 bases). The germline V gene encodes CDR1 SGHAT and CDR2 FQNNGV. Trimming cost V 0 bases and J 5 bases, with 13 bases left between them. The CDR3 is 15 amino acids. The CDR3 DNA reads as TGTGCCAGCAGCTTAGATCCTGACAGGTGGGAGACCCAGTACTTC. It yields the protein CASSLDPDRWETQYF.

As concerns this clone: Other DNA sequences in the same sample also yield this CDR3. This sequence joins TRBV7-9 and TRBJ1-1; tentatively, D is TRBD1 (5 bases). The V and J ends lost 4 bases and 1 base respectively, with 7 bases between them. The CDR3 has 13 residues. CDR1 and CDR2 from the germline V gene are SEHNR and FQNEAQ (reference sequence). CDR3 sequence: CASSSQGNTEAFF. The CDR3 DNA is TGTGCCAGCAGCTCTCAGGGGAACACTGAAGCTTTCTTT.

The chain recombines TRBV6-1 with TRBJ2-7, with a weak D call TRBD2 (5 bases). V shed 4 bases and J shed 0 bases, with 13 bases lying between them. Germline assignment: CDR1 MNHNS and CDR2 SASEGT. The CDR3 is 15 residues long. CDR3 DNA: TGTGCCAGCAGTGGAGGGCTGGTGAGCTCCTACGAGCAGTACTTC. This translates into CASSGGLVSSYEQYF.

CDR3 sequence: CAISESLAGGPGELFF. The CDR3 DNA reads TGTGCCATCAGTGAGAGTCTAGCGGGGGGGCCGGGGGAGCTGTTTTTT. The rearrangement uses TRBV10-3 and TRBJ2-2, with 12 positions matching TRBD2. The germline gives CDR1 ENHRY, CDR2 SYGVKD. J lost 8 bases, V lost 2 bases, and 6 bases had no gene match. The CDR3 length is 16 residues.

With regard to this clone: The germline gene is not matched at one end of the junction; a read error may be the cause. This rearrangement joins TRBV7-7 to TRBJ2-7; D gene uncertain. Germline CDR1 is SSHAT and CDR2 is FNYEAQ (reference sequence). The length of the CDR3 is 13 residues. The chain's CDR3 is CASSPSPVGEQYF. DNA for the CDR3: TGTGCTAGCAGCCCCTCCCCTGTCGGGGAGCAGTACTTC. Using reference TRBV7-7 and TRBJ2-7 for the parts outside the CDR3, the full variable domain is GAGVSQSPRYKVTKRGQDVTLRCDPISSHATLYWYQQALGQGPEFLTYFNYEAQPDKSGLPSDRFSAERPEGSISTLTIQRTEQRDSAMYRCASSPSPVGEQYFGPGTRLTVT.

V and J are TRBV5-1 and TRBJ2-3; 8 bases line up with TRBD1. The CDR3 contains 14 residues. The junction had 3 bases not matched to a gene; V was cut back by 2 bases and J by 4 bases. Germline values: CDR1 SGHRS, CDR2 YFSETQ. The CDR3 DNA sequence: TGCGCCAGCAGCTTCGGACAGGGCCCAGATACGCAGTATTTT. This gives the protein CASSFGQGPDTQYF.

CDR3 residues: CASSLGVLGGNEKLFF. The DNA of the CDR3 is TGTGCCAGCAGTTTAGGTGTTCTGGGGGGAAATGAAAAACTGTTTTTT. V gene TRBV28 combines with J gene TRBJ1-4; tentative D call: TRBD1 (5 bases). Germline assignment: CDR1 MDHEN and CDR2 SYDVKM. V was cut by 2 bases and J by 5 bases, with 15 bases left in between. The CDR3 has 16 residues.

This clone was observed a handful of times. The chain uses TRBV14 and TRBJ1-1; 10 nucleotides align to TRBD1. Germline V lookup: CDR1 SGHDN, CDR2 FVKESK. The CDR3 totals 15 residues. Trimming took 4 bases from V and 4 from J; bases not matched to a gene: 6. The CDR3 sequence: CASSRMDRGVTEAFF. CDR3 DNA: TGTGCCAGCAGCCGAATGGACAGGGGGGTCACTGAAGCTTTCTTT.

The sample holds a few counts of this clone. This sequence joins TRBV6-6 and TRBJ1-6; D gene unclear. Trimming left V 8 bases short and J 7 bases short, with 12 bases between. There are 13 residues in the CDR3. CDR1 is MNHNY, CDR2 SVGAGI, per germline (reference sequence). The CDR3 DNA follows: TGTGCCAGCGGGCTATACGTGAATTCACCCCTCCACTTT. This gives the protein CASGLYVNSPLHF.